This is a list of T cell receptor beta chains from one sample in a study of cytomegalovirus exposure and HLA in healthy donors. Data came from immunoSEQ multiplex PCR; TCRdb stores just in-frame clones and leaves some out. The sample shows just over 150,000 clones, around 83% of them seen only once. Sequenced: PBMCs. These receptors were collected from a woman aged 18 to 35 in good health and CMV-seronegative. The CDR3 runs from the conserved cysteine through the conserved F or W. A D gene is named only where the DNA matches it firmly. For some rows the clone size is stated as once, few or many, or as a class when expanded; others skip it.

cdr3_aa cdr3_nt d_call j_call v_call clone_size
CATGGGAGYDNEQFF TGTGCCACCGGTGGGGGGGCGGGGTACGACAATGAGCAGTTCTTC NA TRBJ2-1 TRBV10-3 NA
CASSSRQGSTDTQYF TGTGCCAGCAGCTCGAGACAGGGCTCCACAGATACGCAGTATTTT TRBD1 TRBJ2-3 TRBV5-4 NA
CASSMSGGGGNTEAFF TGTGCCAGTAGTATGTCTGGGGGCGGCGGGAACACTGAAGCTTTCTTT NA TRBJ1-1 TRBV19 NA
CASSQVGQGVPYEQYF TGCGCCAGCAGCCAAGTCGGACAGGGGGTACCCTACGAGCAGTACTTC TRBD1 TRBJ2-7 TRBV4-3 NA
CAISESGWGESTGELFF TGTGCCATCAGTGAGTCGGGATGGGGAGAGAGCACCGGGGAGCTGTTTTTT NA TRBJ2-2 TRBV10-3 NA
CASSLGPEAFF TGTGCCAGCAGTCTGGGCCCTGAAGCTTTCTTT NA TRBJ1-1 TRBV6-5 NA
CSVEGLTSGGNNEQFF TGCAGCGTTGAAGGCCTTACTAGCGGGGGGAACAATGAGCAGTTCTTC TRBD2 TRBJ2-1 TRBV29-1 once
CASSQVDGGELFF TGTGCCAGCAGCCAAGTTGACGGGGGGGAGCTGTTTTTT NA TRBJ2-2 TRBV14 NA
CASRQGVPNQPQHF TGTGCCAGCAGACAGGGGGTTCCCAATCAGCCCCAGCATTTT TRBD1 TRBJ1-5 TRBV2 once
CASSTGGTGAYEQYF TGTGCCAGCAGCACCGGGGGGACAGGGGCCTACGAGCAGTACTTC TRBD1 TRBJ2-7 TRBV5-4 NA
CASSVALGQNTGELFF TGTGCCAGCAGCGTAGCCTTGGGCCAGAACACCGGGGAGCTGTTTTTT NA TRBJ2-2 TRBV9 NA
CASSQDREVQYF TGCGCCAGCAGCCAAGATCGGGAGGTACAGTACTTC TRBD2 TRBJ2-7 TRBV4-3 few
CAWSVSRGNSPLHF TGTGCCTGGAGTGTAAGCAGGGGGAATTCACCCCTCCACTTT TRBD1 TRBJ1-6 TRBV30 NA
CASSRRTGGEYEQYF TGTGCCAGCAGCCGCCGGACAGGGGGCGAATACGAGCAGTACTTC TRBD1 TRBJ2-7 TRBV7-9 NA
CASRRRQGHQPQHF TGTGCCAGCAGACGCAGACAGGGCCATCAGCCCCAGCATTTT TRBD1 TRBJ1-5 TRBV6-6 few
CASSLSPTGVNGYTF TGTGCCAGCAGTTTATCCCCGACAGGGGTGAACGGCTACACCTTC TRBD1 TRBJ1-2 TRBV27 few
CASSLYGLVGPQHF TGTGCCAGCAGTTTGTATGGGCTTGTTGGGCCCCAGCATTTT NA TRBJ1-5 TRBV28 NA
CASSFSYPGQPDGPQHF TGTGCCAGCAGTTTTTCTTACCCGGGACAGCCCGATGGGCCCCAGCATTTT TRBD1 TRBJ1-5 TRBV28 NA
CASSLAENQAVRETQYF TGTGCCAGCAGCTTAGCGGAGAACCAAGCGGTCAGGGAGACCCAGTACTTC NA TRBJ2-5 TRBV7-6 NA
CASSAAGTSGRTSTDTQYF TGTGCCAGCAGCGCCGCGGGGACTAGCGGGAGGACTAGCACAGATACGCAGTATTTT TRBD2 TRBJ2-3 TRBV9 NA
CASSPGLAGTDTQYF TGTGCCAGCAGTCCTGGACTAGCGGGCACAGATACGCAGTATTTT TRBD2 TRBJ2-3 TRBV27 NA
CASRNPGGEQYF TGTGCCAGCAGAAACCCAGGGGGCGAGCAGTACTTC TRBD1 TRBJ2-7 TRBV6-5 NA
CASSLAANMNTEAFF TGTGCCAGCAGTTTAGCGGCCAATATGAACACTGAAGCTTTCTTT NA TRBJ1-1 TRBV27 NA